These 5 T cell receptor beta chains were all obtained from the same sample, sequenced in a study of T cells in tumors after PD-1 blockade. Some clones are missing from TCRdb's copy, which holds only in-frame ones; the method was immunoSEQ multiplex PCR. The table shows 4,500 to 5,500 clones, with approximately 70% occurring only once. The sequencing used tumor tissue, collected before anti-PD-1 treatment. The receptor source for this set is a human donor with cutaneous squamous cell carcinoma.

The sample holds a few counts of this clone. The junction shows a germline mismatch at one end, possibly a read error. The J gene is TRBJ1-5, the V gene TRBV6-5, with D uncertain. The germline V gene encodes CDR1 MNHEY and CDR2 SVGAGI. The CDR3 is 13 amino acids. The CDR3 DNA reads as TGTGCCAACAGTCTGGAGGAAAATCAGCCCCAGCATTTT. This sequence encodes CANSLEENQPQHF.

J is TRBJ1-1 and V is TRBV7-2; 7 bases match TRBD1. CDR3 length: 14 residues. After removal of 5 bases from V and 5 bases from J, the junction contained 8 bases not matched to a gene. CDR1 is SGHTA, CDR2 FQGNSA, per germline. CDR3 sequence reads: CASSEQGRGTEAFF. The CDR3 DNA follows: TGTGCCAGCAGCGAACAGGGGCGGGGGACTGAAGCTTTCTTT.

This clone was detected only once. The rearrangement uses TRBV9 and TRBJ2-2, with TRBD2 matching 9 bases. CDR1 and CDR2 (germline): SGDLS, YYNGEE. The CDR3 sequence is 19 residues long. V was clipped by 0 bases and J by 3 bases; unmatched bases: 12. The CDR3 region is CASSVASRRGGLDTGELFF. CDR3 nucleotides: TGTGCCAGCAGCGTAGCTAGTCGGCGGGGGGGCCTGGACACCGGGGAGCTGTTTTTT.

The chain employs TRBV28 and TRBJ2-7, with D possibly TRBD2 on 5 matching bases. The CDR3 is 15 amino acids. Germline V gene data show CDR1 as MDHEN and CDR2 as SYDVKM. V lost 2 bases and J lost 1, with 12 bases in between. As DNA, the CDR3 is TGTGCCAGCAGTTTAGTCTCGGGATTATCCTACGAGCAGTACTTC. Amino acid sequence: CASSLVSGLSYEQYF.

This clone was seen a handful of times. The rearrangement links TRBV2 to TRBJ1-6; D is possibly TRBD1 (6 bases). The germline CDR1 and CDR2 sequences are SNHLY and FYNNEI. The ends were cut back, 4 bases at V and 7 bases at J, with 11 bases in the middle. This CDR3 has 14 residues. The CDR3 DNA is TGTGCCAGCAGTGCACAGGGCGGGAATTCACCCCTCCACTTT. Encoded protein: CASSAQGGNSPLHF. Using reference TRBV2 and TRBJ1-6 for the parts outside the CDR3, the full variable domain is EPEVTQTPSHQVTQMGQEVILRCVPISNHLYFYWYRQILGQKVEFLVSFYNNEISEKSEIFDDQFSVERPDGSNFTLKIRSTKLEDSAMYFCASSAQGGNSPLHFGNGTRLTVT.